The 10 T cell receptor beta chains below all came from one sample that was sequenced in a study of T cell changes during pregnancy in multiple sclerosis. Some clones are missing from TCRdb's copy, which holds only in-frame ones; the method was immunoSEQ multiplex PCR. The sample lists approximately 40,000 clones; approximately 90% were seen once. This specimen consisted of CD4+ T cells from peripheral blood mononuclear cells, obtained in the first trimester of pregnancy. The receptors were gathered from a female donor with multiple sclerosis, enrolled in a pregnancy study.

The genes are TRBV7-9 and TRBJ2-3; 7 bases align to TRBD2. The CDR3 spans 16 residues. Losses at the gene ends were 6 bases for V and 0 bases for J; bases not matched to a gene: 9. CDR1 SEHNR and CDR2 FQNEAQ come from the germline V gene (reference sequence). The CDR3, as DNA: TGTGCCAGCAGTCCTCTGGGTAGCGGGAGCACAGATACGCAGTATTTT. Protein sequence: CASSPLGSGSTDTQYF. Filled out from reference TRBV7-9 and TRBJ2-3, the complete variable domain reads DTGVSQNPRHKITKRGQNVTFRCDPISEHNRLYWYRQTLGQGPEFLTYFQNEAQLEKSRLLSDRFSAERPKGSFSTLEIQRTEQGDSAMYLCASSPLGSGSTDTQYFGPGTRLTVL.

This clone has more than one count but fewer than ten. The chain recombines TRBV18 with TRBJ1-1; D perhaps matches TRBD1 (5 bases). The CDR3 spans 13 residues. Per germline, CDR1 KGHSH and CDR2 LQKENI. Trimming took 4 bases from V and 1 from J, leaving 7 bases between them. For the CDR3, the DNA is TGTGCCAGCTCACGAACAGGGAACACTGAAGCTTTCTTT. Translated: CASSRTGNTEAFF.

The rearrangement links TRBV7-9 to TRBJ1-3, with a tentative D call TRBD1 (5 bases). Germline CDR1 SEHNR, CDR2 FQNEAQ (reference sequence). Trimming pared 11 bases from V and 0 bases from J, leaving 14 bases between. This CDR3 has 14 amino acids. CDR3 nucleotides: TGTGCCTTGACAGACGGATCCTCTGGAAACACCATATATTTT. The encoded protein is CALTDGSSGNTIYF. Variable domain in full (rest from reference TRBV7-9 and TRBJ1-3): DTGVSQNPRHKITKRGQNVTFRCDPISEHNRLYWYRQTLGQGPEFLTYFQNEAQLEKSRLLSDRFSAERPKGSFSTLEIQRTEQGDSAMYLCALTDGSSGNTIYFGEGSWLTVV.

The genes are TRBV7-2 and TRBJ2-5; the match to TRBD2 covers 14 bases. V gave up 4 bases and J gave up 5 bases; unmatched junction bases: 3. Germline CDR1 is SGHTA and CDR2 is FQGNSA. The CDR3 is made up of 15 amino acids. CDR3 loop: CASSWTSGGRETQYF. Here the CDR3 DNA reads TGTGCCAGCAGCTGGACTAGCGGGGGGAGGGAGACCCAGTACTTC.

The V gene is TRBV2, the J gene TRBJ2-4, with TRBD1 identical over 9 bases. V shed 1 base, J shed 7 bases, and the junction held 2 bases outside the gene matches. CDR1 is SNHLY, CDR2 FYNNEI, per germline. The CDR3 covers 14 residues. The CDR3 sequence: CASSEDRGLNIQYF. For the CDR3, the DNA is TGTGCCAGCAGTGAAGACAGGGGGCTTAACATTCAGTACTTC.

This clone was observed a handful of times. The CDR3, as DNA: TGTGCCATCCGAAGGACAGGGTCAATTAGTCCCACTGAAGCTTTCTTT. It encodes CAIRRTGSISPTEAFF. The chain recombines TRBV10-3 with TRBJ1-1; 8 bases fit TRBD1. This CDR3 region has 16 residues. Germline V gene data show CDR1 as ENHRY and CDR2 as SYGVKD. With V trimmed by 8 bases and J by 4 bases, 15 bases remained unmatched.

This sequence joins TRBV6-5 and TRBJ2-1; D is perhaps TRBD2 (6 bases). V gave up 6 bases and J gave up 4 bases, with 16 bases separating them. The CDR3 length is 15 residues. The germline gives CDR1 MNHEY, CDR2 SVGAGI. The CDR3 DNA sequence: TGTGCCAGCAGCTACCTGGCGGGGCCGTACAATGAGCAGTTCTTC. Translated: CASSYLAGPYNEQFF.

This chain uses TRBV19 with TRBJ1-5; 9 bases are a match to TRBD1. Losses at the gene ends were 7 bases for V and 5 bases for J; bases not matched to a gene: 6. There are 14 residues in the CDR3. From germline, CDR1 is LNHDA and CDR2 SQIVND (reference sequence). Written as DNA, the CDR3 is TGTGCCAGTACCGGGACAGGGTGGGATCAGCCCCAGCATTTT. Its protein product is CASTGTGWDQPQHF.

The chain couples TRBV18 to TRBJ2-2, with D possibly matching TRBD2 (6 bases). The V gene's germline CDR1 is KGHSH and CDR2 LQKENI. V was pared by 3 bases and J by 5 bases, with 13 bases between. The CDR3 runs to 15 residues. CDR3 nucleotide sequence: TGTGCCAGCTCACCGCAGGGAGGTCTGACCGGGGAGCTGTTTTTT. Its protein is CASSPQGGLTGELFF.

This chain connects TRBV11-2 to TRBJ2-7; D not certain. This CDR3 comprises 13 residues. Germline V gives CDR1 SGHAT, CDR2 FQNNGV. V was cut by 3 bases and J by 3 bases, with 9 bases left in between. The CDR3 bases are TGTGCCAGCAGCTTTTTACTCCGCTACGAGCAGTACTTC. Its translation: CASSFLLRYEQYF.